These T cell receptor beta chains were read from a single sample in a study of blood T cells in healthy people across ages. From the 5' RACE reads, TCRdb called clonotypes with MiXCR, one entry per CDR3 protein. This sample carries about 1.7 million distinct CDR3 sequences, 28% of them seen once, and the ten largest clones take over 7%. The sample was blood. The source of these receptors is a woman between 25 and 40 years old in good health. Each CDR3 is given with its conserved first and last residue. D genes are given only for firm matches. Expanded clones are given a class, and other clones once, few, many or no size at all.

V gene: TRBV12-3/TRBV12-4
clone size: NA
J gene: TRBJ2-1
D gene: TRBD1
CDR3 protein: CASRRPGTGTSSYNEQFF
CDR3 DNA: TGTGCCAGCAGACGTCCCGGGACAGGGACAAGCTCCTACAATGAGCAGTTCTTC

V gene: TRBV12-3/TRBV12-4
clone size: many
J gene: TRBJ2-5
D gene: TRBD1
CDR3 protein: CASSTGTGGGQYF
CDR3 DNA: TGTGCCAGCAGCACCGGGACAGGGGGCGGGCAGTACTTC

V gene: TRBV10-2
clone size: few
J gene: TRBJ2-3
D gene: NA
CDR3 protein: CTSSDPGREGETQYF
CDR3 DNA: TGCACCAGCAGTGATCCGGGACGCGAGGGGGAAACGCAGTATTTT

V gene: TRBV11-3
clone size: few
J gene: TRBJ2-1
D gene: NA
CDR3 protein: CASSGGTGPNEQFF
CDR3 DNA: TGTGCCAGCAGTGGAGGAACCGGGCCCAATGAGCAGTTCTTC

V gene: TRBV7-2
clone size: NA
J gene: TRBJ1-1
D gene: NA
CDR3 protein: CASRAPWRETEAFF
CDR3 DNA: TGTGCCAGCAGAGCCCCGTGGAGGGAGACTGAAGCTTTCTTT

V gene: TRBV7-2
clone size: NA
J gene: TRBJ2-1
D gene: TRBD2
CDR3 protein: CASSSGLAAGVEQFF
CDR3 DNA: TGTGCCAGCAGCTCCGGACTAGCGGCCGGCGTTGAGCAGTTCTTC

V gene: TRBV4-3
clone size: NA
J gene: TRBJ2-3
D gene: TRBD2
CDR3 protein: CASSQDLAGGADTQYF
CDR3 DNA: TGCGCCAGCAGCCAAGATTTAGCGGGAGGCGCAGATACGCAGTATTTT

V gene: TRBV2
clone size: few
J gene: TRBJ2-3
D gene: NA
CDR3 protein: CASNSLGSSTDTQYF
CDR3 DNA: TGTGCCAGCAACTCCTTGGGTTCTTCCACAGATACGCAGTATTTT

V gene: TRBV5-1
clone size: many
J gene: TRBJ2-4
D gene: NA
CDR3 protein: CASSLLEFRSDIQYF
CDR3 DNA: TGCGCCAGCAGCTTGCTCGAGTTTCGGTCTGACATTCAGTACTTC

V gene: TRBV6-2/TRBV6-3
clone size: NA
J gene: TRBJ2-7
D gene: TRBD2
CDR3 protein: CASSYSPGTSKDEQYF
CDR3 DNA: TGTGCCAGCAGTTACTCGCCCGGGACTAGTAAAGACGAGCAGTACTTC

V gene: TRBV6-4
clone size: many
J gene: TRBJ2-7
D gene: NA
CDR3 protein: CASSGLWIDRPYEQYF
CDR3 DNA: TGTGCCAGCAGTGGACTTTGGATCGATCGCCCCTACGAGCAGTACTTC

V gene: TRBV12-3/TRBV12-4
clone size: few
J gene: TRBJ1-2
D gene: NA
CDR3 protein: CASSVGGHYGYTF
CDR3 DNA: TGTGCCAGCAGCGTGGGGGGCCACTATGGCTACACCTTC

V gene: TRBV20-1
clone size: NA
J gene: TRBJ1-2
D gene: NA
CDR3 protein: CSAPTVLNYGYTF
CDR3 DNA: TGCAGTGCCCCGACAGTTCTTAACTATGGCTACACCTTC

V gene: TRBV30
clone size: few
J gene: TRBJ2-1
D gene: NA
CDR3 protein: CAWTRTSDEQFF
CDR3 DNA: TGTGCCTGGACTAGGACAAGCGATGAGCAGTTCTTC

V gene: TRBV29-1
clone size: NA
J gene: TRBJ2-5
D gene: TRBD2
CDR3 protein: CRNQGLAGGQETQYF
CDR3 DNA: TGCAGGAACCAGGGACTAGCGGGAGGACAAGAGACCCAGTACTTC

V gene: TRBV15
clone size: NA
J gene: TRBJ1-1
D gene: NA
CDR3 protein: CATSKVNTEAFF
CDR3 DNA: TGTGCCACCAGCAAGGTAAACACTGAAGCTTTCTTT

V gene: TRBV28
clone size: few
J gene: TRBJ2-7
D gene: NA
CDR3 protein: CASRPPSGTTYEQYF
CDR3 DNA: TGTGCCAGCAGACCACCGTCCGGGACAACTTACGAGCAGTACTTC

V gene: TRBV7-2
clone size: NA
J gene: TRBJ2-1
D gene: TRBD1
CDR3 protein: CASRYDRGGYNEQFF
CDR3 DNA: TGTGCCAGCAGATATGACAGGGGAGGCTACAATGAGCAGTTCTTC

V gene: TRBV20-1
clone size: few
J gene: TRBJ2-1
D gene: TRBD1
CDR3 protein: CSARGTGIDNEQFF
CDR3 DNA: TGCAGTGCTAGGGGGACAGGTATCGACAATGAGCAGTTCTTC

V gene: TRBV7-9
clone size: NA
J gene: TRBJ2-1
D gene: NA
CDR3 protein: CASSSPLGGSPYNEQFF
CDR3 DNA: TGTGCCAGCAGCTCCCCCCTTGGAGGGAGTCCCTACAATGAGCAGTTCTTC

V gene: TRBV18
clone size: NA
J gene: TRBJ1-6
D gene: NA
CDR3 protein: CASSLSPGNYNSPLHF
CDR3 DNA: TGTGCCAGCTCCCTATCACCCGGGAACTATAATTCACCCCTCCACTTT

V gene: TRBV28
clone size: few
J gene: TRBJ1-2
D gene: TRBD1
CDR3 protein: CASTSGTGYGYTF
CDR3 DNA: TGTGCCAGCACCTCCGGGACAGGCTATGGCTACACCTTC

V gene: TRBV11-1
clone size: once
J gene: TRBJ2-7
D gene: TRBD2
CDR3 protein: CASSLLGGAVSYEQYF
CDR3 DNA: TGTGCCAGCAGCCTCCTCGGGGGGGCCGTCTCCTACGAGCAGTACTTC

V gene: TRBV7-2
clone size: many
J gene: TRBJ2-5
D gene: NA
CDR3 protein: CASSPFWQRRETQYF
CDR3 DNA: TGTGCCAGCAGCCCTTTCTGGCAACGGAGAGAGACCCAGTACTTC

V gene: TRBV15
clone size: few
J gene: TRBJ2-5
D gene: NA
CDR3 protein: CATSRAPNGGFQETQYF
CDR3 DNA: TGTGCCACCAGCAGAGCTCCGAATGGCGGGTTCCAAGAGACCCAGTACTTC

V gene: TRBV28
clone size: NA
J gene: TRBJ1-1
D gene: NA
CDR3 protein: CASSPEGMGTEAFF
CDR3 DNA: TGTGCCAGCAGTCCCGAGGGCATGGGAACTGAAGCTTTCTTT

V gene: TRBV7-9
clone size: few
J gene: TRBJ2-2
D gene: TRBD2
CDR3 protein: CASRLGGTPQLELFF
CDR3 DNA: TGTGCCAGCAGACTCGGGGGGACCCCCCAGTTGGAGCTGTTTTTT